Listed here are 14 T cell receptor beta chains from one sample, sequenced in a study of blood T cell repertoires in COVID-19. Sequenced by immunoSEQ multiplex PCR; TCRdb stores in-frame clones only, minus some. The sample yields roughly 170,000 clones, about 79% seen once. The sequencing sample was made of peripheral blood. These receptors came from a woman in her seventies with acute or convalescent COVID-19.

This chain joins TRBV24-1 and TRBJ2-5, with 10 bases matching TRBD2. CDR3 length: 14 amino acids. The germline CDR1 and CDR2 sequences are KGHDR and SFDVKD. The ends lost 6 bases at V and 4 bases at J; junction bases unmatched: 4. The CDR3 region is CATSSSGRLETQYF. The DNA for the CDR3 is TGTGCCACCAGTAGTAGCGGGAGGTTAGAGACCCAGTACTTC.

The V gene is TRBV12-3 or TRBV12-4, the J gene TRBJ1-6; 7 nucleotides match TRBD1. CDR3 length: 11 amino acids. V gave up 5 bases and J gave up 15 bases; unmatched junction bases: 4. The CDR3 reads CASSLRGDLHF. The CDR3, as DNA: TGTGCCAGCAGTCTCAGGGGGGACCTCCACTTT.

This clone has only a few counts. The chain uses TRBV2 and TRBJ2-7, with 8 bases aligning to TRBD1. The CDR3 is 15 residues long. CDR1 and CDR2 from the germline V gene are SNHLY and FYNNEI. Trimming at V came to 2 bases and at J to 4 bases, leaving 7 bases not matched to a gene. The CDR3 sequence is CASSELRTGSYEQYF. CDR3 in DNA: TGTGCCAGCAGTGAACTCAGGACAGGGTCTTACGAGCAGTACTTC. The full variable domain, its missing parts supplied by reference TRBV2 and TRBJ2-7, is EPEVTQTPSHQVTQMGQEVILRCVPISNHLYFYWYRQILGQKVEFLVSFYNNEISEKSEIFDDQFSVERPDGSNFTLKIRSTKLEDSAMYFCASSELRTGSYEQYFGPGTRLTVT.

The CDR3 nucleotides read TGTGCCAGCCGAAACGATTTTAGACTAGCGGGAGGGCTCGTGTCAGGGGAGCTGTTTTTT. Translating gives CASRNDFRLAGGLVSGELFF. V gene TRBV3-1 (or the pseudogene TRBV3-2) combines with J gene TRBJ2-2, with 14 bases identical to TRBD2. Germline assignment: CDR1 LGHDT and CDR2 YNNKEL (reference sequence). V was clipped by 8 bases and J by 8 bases; unmatched bases: 22. The CDR3 covers 20 residues.

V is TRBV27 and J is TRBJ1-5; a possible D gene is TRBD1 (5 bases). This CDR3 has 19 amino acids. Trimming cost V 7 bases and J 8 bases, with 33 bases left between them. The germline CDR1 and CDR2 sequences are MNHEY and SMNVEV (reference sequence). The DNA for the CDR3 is TGTGCCAGCACAAGCACGGGGCAGGGCCCTGACGCCGGGGGAAAGCCCCAGCATTTT. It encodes CASTSTGQGPDAGGKPQHF.

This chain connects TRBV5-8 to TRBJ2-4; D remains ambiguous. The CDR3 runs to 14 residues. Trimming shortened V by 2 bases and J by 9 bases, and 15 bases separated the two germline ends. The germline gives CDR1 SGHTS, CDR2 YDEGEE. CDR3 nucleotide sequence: TGTGCCAGCAGCTTCTCGGAGCGCCTAGGCATTCAGTACTTC. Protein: CASSFSERLGIQYF.

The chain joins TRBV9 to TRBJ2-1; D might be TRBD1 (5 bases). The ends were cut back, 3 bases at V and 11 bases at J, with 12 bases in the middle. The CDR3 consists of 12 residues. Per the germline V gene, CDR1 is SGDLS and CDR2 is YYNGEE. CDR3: CASSALQGKQFF. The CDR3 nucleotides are TGTGCCAGCAGCGCGTTGCAGGGAAAGCAGTTCTTC.

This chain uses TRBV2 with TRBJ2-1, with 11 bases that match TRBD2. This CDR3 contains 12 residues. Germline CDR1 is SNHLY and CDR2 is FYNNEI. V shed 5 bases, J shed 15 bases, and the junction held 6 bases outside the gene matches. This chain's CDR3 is CASSSTSGSRFF. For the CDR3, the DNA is TGTGCCAGCAGTTCCACTAGCGGGAGTCGGTTCTTC. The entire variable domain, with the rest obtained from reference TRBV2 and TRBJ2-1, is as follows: EPEVTQTPSHQVTQMGQEVILRCVPISNHLYFYWYRQILGQKVEFLVSFYNNEISEKSEIFDDQFSVERPDGSNFTLKIRSTKLEDSAMYFCASSSTSGSRFFGPGTRLTVL.

DNA for the CDR3: TGTGCCAGCAGCCAACCGGGATACAATGAGCAGTTCTTC. Its protein is CASSQPGYNEQFF. The chain joins TRBV3-1 (or the pseudogene TRBV3-2) to TRBJ2-1, with D possibly being TRBD2 (5 bases). Germline loops: CDR1 LGHDT, CDR2 YNNKEL (reference sequence). The ends were cut back, 2 bases at V and 4 bases at J, with 6 bases in the middle. The CDR3 has 13 residues.

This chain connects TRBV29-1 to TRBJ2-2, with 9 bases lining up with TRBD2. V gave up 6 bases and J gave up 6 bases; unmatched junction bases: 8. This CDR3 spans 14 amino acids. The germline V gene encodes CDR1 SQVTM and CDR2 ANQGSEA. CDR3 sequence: CSVRIAGDAGELFF. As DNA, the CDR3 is TGCAGCGTCCGTATAGCGGGAGACGCCGGGGAGCTGTTTTTT.

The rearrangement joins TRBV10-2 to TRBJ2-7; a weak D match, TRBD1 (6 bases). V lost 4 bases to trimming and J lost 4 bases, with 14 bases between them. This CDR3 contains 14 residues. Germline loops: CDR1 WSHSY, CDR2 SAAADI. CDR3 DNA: TGCGCCAGCAGTGTTGGGGGACAAATATACGAGCAGTACTTC. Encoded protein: CASSVGGQIYEQYF.

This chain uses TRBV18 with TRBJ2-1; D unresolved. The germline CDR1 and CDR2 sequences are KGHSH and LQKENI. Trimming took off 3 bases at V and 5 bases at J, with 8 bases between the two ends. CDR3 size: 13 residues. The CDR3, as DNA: TGTGCCAGCTCACCCAGCCTAGACAATGAGCAGTTCTTC. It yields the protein CASSPSLDNEQFF.

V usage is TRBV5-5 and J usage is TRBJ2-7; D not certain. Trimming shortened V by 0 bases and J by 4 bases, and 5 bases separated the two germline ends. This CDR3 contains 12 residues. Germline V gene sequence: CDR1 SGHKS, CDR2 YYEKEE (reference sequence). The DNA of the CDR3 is TGTGCCAGCAGCTTGGGGCAGTACGAGCAGTACTTC. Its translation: CASSLGQYEQYF.

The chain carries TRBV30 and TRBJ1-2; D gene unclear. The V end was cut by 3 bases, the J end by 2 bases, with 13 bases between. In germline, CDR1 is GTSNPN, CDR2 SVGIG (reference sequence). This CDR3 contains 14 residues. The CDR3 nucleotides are TGTGCCTGGAGGGGAAAAACTAGGAACTATGGCTACACCTTC. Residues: CAWRGKTRNYGYTF.